The subject of this entry is one TCR beta chain. The antigen is unknown. Trimming cost V 3 bases and J 10 bases; bases outside gene matches: 2. This CDR3 contains 11 residues. Per the germline V gene, CDR1 is SQVTM and CDR2 is ANQGSEA. The deep-level immunoSEQ assay was used. Profiling relied on immunoSEQ multiplex PCR, and the TCRdb table lists in-frame clones only, not all of them. The sample has roughly 510,000 clones; roughly 85% are singletons. This entry belongs to a study of shared clonotypes between healthy human individuals. Study-wide points: Represented diversity, genetic and exposure-history alike, was limited by few donors.

The sequenced sample consisted of PBMCs. This clonotype was obtained from a woman aged 40 to 50 in good health. Some clones in this sample may be carry-over from other donors' samples. The V gene is TRBV29-1, the J gene TRBJ1-4; 7 bases fit TRBD1. The CDR3: CSVESGGKLFF. The CDR3 coding sequence is TGCAGCGTTGAGTCAGGGGGAAAACTGTTTTTT.